These 4 T cell receptor beta chains originate from one sample sequenced in a study. TCRdb reprocessed the 5' RACE reads via MiXCR and lists one record per CDR3 protein. The table has 8,000 to 9,500 distinct CDR3 sequences, roughly 15% seen once; the top ten hold 3.5%. The specimen was memory CD4+ T cells sorted from blood. Documented subset: memory CD4+ T cells, CD4+CD45RO+CD25-. Receptors were obtained from a female donor with breast cancer.

This clonotype is medium-sized within its sample. J is TRBJ2-5 and V is TRBV14; D uncertain. The CDR3 is 12 amino acids. CDR1 and CDR2 from the germline V gene are SGHDN and FVKESK. Trimming took off 0 bases at V and 6 bases at J, with 5 bases between the two ends. CDR3 protein: CASSQDGQTQYF. CDR3 coding DNA: TGTGCCAGCAGCCAAGATGGGCAGACCCAGTACTTC.

The chain combines TRBV4-3 with TRBJ2-7; the D gene is possibly TRBD2 (7 bases). Germline CDR1 and CDR2: LGHNA and YSLEER. The CDR3 spans 14 residues. V was clipped by 0 bases and J by 4 bases, with 10 bases between them. CDR3 residues: CASSQERGGYEQYF. DNA for the CDR3: TGCGCCAGCAGCCAAGAAAGGGGGGGTTACGAGCAGTACTTC.

With regard to this clonotype: Since a much larger clone is just one base distant, this may be a read error. The chain is built from TRBV11-2 and TRBJ2-2; TRBD2 agrees at 7 bases. Germline V gives CDR1 SGHAT, CDR2 FQNNGV. The CDR3 spans 16 residues. CDR3 residues: CASSLWGGKNTGELVF. Written as DNA, the CDR3 is TGTGCCAGCAGCTTATGGGGGGGGAAGAACACCGGGGAGCTGGTTTTT.

Relative to its sample, this clonotype is medium-sized. CDR3 in amino acids: CSAGTSGRLANYGYTF. The CDR3, as DNA: TGCAGTGCTGGAACCTCGGGACGGTTAGCTAACTATGGCTACACCTTC. The V gene is TRBV20-1, the J gene TRBJ1-2, with D possibly TRBD1 on 5 matching bases. CDR3 length: 16 residues. Trimming left V 5 bases short and J 0 bases short, with 19 bases between. CDR1 and CDR2 (germline): DFQATT, SNEGSKA (reference sequence).